The present T cell receptor (beta chain) was sequenced within a study of CD8 T cells in ankylosing spondylitis. Germline V gene lookup returns CDR1 SNHLY and CDR2 FYNNEI. V was shortened by 8 bases and J by 0 bases, with 14 bases between the two germline ends. There are 14 residues in the CDR3. TCRdb used MiXCR to reprocess the 5' RACE reads, holding one entry per CDR3 protein. Counted here are approximately 220,000 distinct CDR3 sequences, roughly a tenth occurring once; the ten biggest clones make up under 25%. Overall study findings and caveats: In the blood and synovial fluid of reactive arthritis, some motif variants had been previously reported. Seven or eight highly homologous variants made up a TCR beta motif, and this motif appeared characteristic of ankylosing spondylitis blood.

This clonotype was observed many times. The antigen is unknown. The sample consisted of blood, either unsorted or a sorted T cell fraction (not recorded which). This TCR was recovered from a male donor with ankylosing spondylitis or in good health (not recorded which). This chain connects TRBV2 to TRBJ2-7; D tentatively fits TRBD1 or TRBD2 (5 bases each). For the CDR3, the DNA is TGTGCCAGCGGCCGGGACCATCTCTCCTACGAGCAGTACTTC. Its protein is CASGRDHLSYEQYF.